This T cell receptor (beta chain) emerged from a study of shared clonotypes between healthy human individuals (dated by TCRdb to the early 2020s). General notes on the study: The cohort comprised a couple of women and a few men aged 18 to 49 years. Per donor, leukapheresis produced somewhere between about 0.94 and 8.9 billion PBMCs. For each donor, three plates each were used for CD4 naive and CD4 memory, two plates were used for CD8 naive, and one plate was used for CD8 memory. To estimate repertoire size and how much clonotype sharing occurs between individuals, the study deeply sequenced the blood TCR repertoires of five or six healthy adults. Libraries were prepared and TCR repertoires were sequenced by different laboratories using diverse techniques, in order to increase sequencing depth and limit assay-specific biases. Overall study outcomes, separate from this receptor: Incomplete sequencing was indicated by rarefaction of sorted-subset datasets, despite the large sequencing depth. Pairwise subsampling led to the expectation that sequencing depth would affect the degree of clonotype sharing among donors. Clonotypes shared by all four sorted-subset donors showed higher generation probabilities than non-shared clonotypes. Larger estimated clonotype richness was generally found for naive subsets than for memory subsets. Approximately 4.8% of naive CD4, around 3.6% of naive CD8, approximately 2% of memory CD4, and about 0.4% of memory CD8 clonotypes were shared across several donors. Because the study included only a small number of donors, the genetic and exposure-history diversity represented was limited. Sampling was restricted to blood, and TCR repertoires in tissue are likely to differ from TCR repertoires in blood.

Healthy HIV-negative adults with no recently reported acute infections or vaccinations were included as donors. Only Caucasian adults living in Nashville, Tennessee, USA were represented among the donors. Magnetic negative selection was used to enrich CD4+ T cells, after which naive cells were positively selected on CD45RA and the negative fraction became the memory subset. Blood was obtained by leukapheresis, after which PBMCs were separated by Ficoll-Histopaque density gradient centrifugation and cryopreserved in liquid nitrogen vapor phase. Analytical flow cytometry was used to check the purity and quantity of each magnetically sorted T cell population. Each sorted fraction had its genomic DNA isolated and then quantified by UV absorbance on a Nanodrop 2000c. Sequences MNHNS (CDR1) and SASEGT (CDR2) are obtained from the germline V gene. The CDR3, cysteine through phenylalanine, is 19 amino acids long. The CDR3 DNA has 57 bases and is translated from base 1. Trimming leaves V shorter by 3 bases and J shorter by 1 base, with the junction holding 16 bases beyond the gene matches.

To note about this clone: The target of this receptor is not known. The input lacks base qualities; no much larger clone sits a single base away.

TCR CDR3 regions were amplified from genomic DNA by multiplex PCR using the deep immunoSEQ assay. Extracted genomic DNA from each cell subset was distributed evenly across all wells of several immunoSEQ 96-well plates, and each plate was treated as a replicate. For sorted subsets, roughly 200 ng of genomic DNA, equivalent to 30,000 or so T cell genomes, went into each replicate PCR. The purified libraries were quantified using a Qubit 3.0 fluorometer, sized with a Bioanalyzer 2100, and then quantified again using the KAPA Library Quantification kit. Each immunoSEQ 96-well plate was sequenced on its own single-read 150-cycle Illumina NextSeq 550 flow cell. On the authors' methods: Because only junctional sequences without quality scores were contained in the immunoSEQ output, filtering matching that applied to full-length reads could not be performed. Sequences were annotated with PyIR, a Python wrapper for IgBLAST v1.9, using IMGT germline references to assign V/J genes and CDR3. Reads were filtered out if the reads had weak V/J assignments (E-value above 1e-6), no CDR3, stop codons, out-of-frame junctions, or ambiguous translated residues. A V3J clonotype was defined by an identical inferred V gene, J gene, and CDR3 amino acid sequence. The percentage overlap between two repertoires was calculated by dividing the number of shared unique clonotypes by the size of the smaller repertoire. Repertoire richness was assessed with RTK rarefaction, the Chao1 estimator, and Recon v2.1 estimates of unobserved clonotypes. OLGA was used to compute generation probabilities for all TCRbeta clonotypes that the gDNA method yielded from a handful of donors. TCRdb provides this immuneACCESS table in a form limited to in-frame rearrangements. Some clones are lacking; in checked studies, under half of them reflect an unresolved V gene, and why the rest are absent is not known. V and J calls and clone size follow that table, whereas D and trimming were derived from the DNA. The sample table contains over 2 million clones; only one count was recorded for 85% to 95% of them. The ten largest make up 0.3% to 0.45% of the sample.

This clonotype originated in a man aged 18 to 35 in good health. Some clones in this sample may be carry-over from other donors' samples. Recombination joined TRBV6-1 with TRBJ2-3; the junction holds 7 bases that match TRBD2. The sample was naive CD4+ T cells from PBMCs. The cell subset or site label on this specimen signifies: CD45RA+ positively selected. The DNA sequence is TGTGCCAGCAGTGATCCTAGCGGTAAAGCCGGGCGGGGCACAGATACGCAGTATTTT. This codes for CASSDPSGKAGRGTDTQYF.